Below, 5 T cell receptor beta chains from the same sample are listed, as sequenced in a study of blood T cell repertoires in COVID-19. Here immunoSEQ multiplex PCR was the method, and the copy in TCRdb shows in-frame clones only, minus some. The table has a few hundred thousand clones, about 88% seen once. The sequencing input was peripheral blood. Every receptor here comes from a man in his forties or fifties with COVID-19, enrolled during active disease.

The rearrangement links TRBV18 to TRBJ1-1; perhaps TRBD1 as D (6 bases). CDR3 length: 15 amino acids. With 1 base removed from V and 4 bases from J, the gap between germline ends came to 13 bases. Germline CDR1 KGHSH, CDR2 LQKENI. The CDR3 DNA reads as TGTGCCAGCTCACCACAGGGGGTGGTCGGCACTGAAGCTTTCTTT. This sequence encodes CASSPQGVVGTEAFF.

The gene calls are TRBV10-3 and TRBJ1-1; D is uncertain. The V and J ends lost 5 bases and 3 bases respectively, with 7 bases between them. Germline loops: CDR1 ENHRY, CDR2 SYGVKD. The CDR3 consists of 12 residues. CDR3 loop: CAISRVDTEAFF. Written as DNA, the CDR3 is TGTGCCATCAGTAGAGTGGACACTGAAGCTTTCTTT.

The rearrangement joins TRBV12-5 to TRBJ2-5, with TRBD2 identical over 8 bases. Germline-derived CDR1 and CDR2 are LGHNT and FRNRAP. The CDR3 runs 15 residues. V gave up 1 base and J gave up 9 bases; unmatched junction bases: 10. In DNA, the CDR3 is TGTGCTAGTGGTTTGGGGGGTGCGGGAGGTTCGTCCCAGTACTTC. Amino acids: CASGLGGAGGSSQYF. The full variable domain, completed using reference TRBV12-5 and TRBJ2-5, is DARVTQTPRHKVTEMGQEVTMRCQPILGHNTVFWYRQTMMQGLELLAYFRNRAPLDDSGMPKDRFSAEMPDATLATLKIQPSEPRDSAVYFCASGLGGAGGSSQYFGPGTRLLVL.

This clone was recorded a few times. The V and J genes are TRBV7-2 and TRBJ2-2; 9 positions agree with TRBD1. V lost 1 base, J lost 6 bases, and 3 bases stayed unmatched. This CDR3 is 15 amino acids long. The germline CDR1 and CDR2 sequences are SGHTA and FQGNSA. CDR3: CASSLGTGEAGELFF. The CDR3 DNA follows: TGTGCCAGCAGCTTAGGGACAGGGGAGGCCGGGGAGCTGTTTTTT.

This clone turned up a few times. The sample carries other DNA sequences with the same CDR3. The chain has TRBV29-1 and TRBJ2-1; 10 bases map to TRBD2. This CDR3 is 14 amino acids long. The junction had 5 bases not matched to a gene; V was cut back by 6 bases and J by 3 bases. The V gene's germline CDR1 is SQVTM and CDR2 ANQGSEA. DNA of the CDR3: TGCAGCGTCCTAGCGGGAGTAAGCTACAATGAGCAGTTCTTC. Translated, it gives CSVLAGVSYNEQFF.